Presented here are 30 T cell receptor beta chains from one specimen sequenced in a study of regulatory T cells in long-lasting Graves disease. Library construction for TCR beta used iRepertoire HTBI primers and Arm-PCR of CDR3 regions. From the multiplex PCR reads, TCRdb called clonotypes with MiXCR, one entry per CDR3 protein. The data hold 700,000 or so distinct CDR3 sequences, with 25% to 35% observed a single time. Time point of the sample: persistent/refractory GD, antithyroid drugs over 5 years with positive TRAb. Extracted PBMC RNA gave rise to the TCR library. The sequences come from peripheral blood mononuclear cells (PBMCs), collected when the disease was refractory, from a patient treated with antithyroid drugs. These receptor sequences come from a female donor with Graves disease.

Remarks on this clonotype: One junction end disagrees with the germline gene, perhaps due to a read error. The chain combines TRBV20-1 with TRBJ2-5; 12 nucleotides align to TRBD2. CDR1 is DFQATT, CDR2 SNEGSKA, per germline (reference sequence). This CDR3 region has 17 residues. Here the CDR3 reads CSTRVTSGSGLRETQYF. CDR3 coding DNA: TGCAGTACTAGAGTGACTAGCGGGAGTGGGTTGAGAGAGACCCAGTACTTC.

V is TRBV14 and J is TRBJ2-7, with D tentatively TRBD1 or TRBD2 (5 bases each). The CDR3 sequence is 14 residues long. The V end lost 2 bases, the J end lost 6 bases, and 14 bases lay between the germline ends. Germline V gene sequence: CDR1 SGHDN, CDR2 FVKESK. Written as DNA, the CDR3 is TGTGCCAGCAGCCAATGGGACCGCATTTCCGAGCAGTACTTC. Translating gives CASSQWDRISEQYF.

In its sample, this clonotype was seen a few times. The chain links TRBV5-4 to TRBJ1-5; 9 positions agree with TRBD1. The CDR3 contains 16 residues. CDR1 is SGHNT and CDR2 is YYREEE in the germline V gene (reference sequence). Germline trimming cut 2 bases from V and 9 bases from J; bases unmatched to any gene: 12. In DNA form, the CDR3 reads TGTGCCAGCAGCTTAAGTAGAAACAGGGGGCTTGGGCCCCAGCATTTT. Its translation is CASSLSRNRGLGPQHF.

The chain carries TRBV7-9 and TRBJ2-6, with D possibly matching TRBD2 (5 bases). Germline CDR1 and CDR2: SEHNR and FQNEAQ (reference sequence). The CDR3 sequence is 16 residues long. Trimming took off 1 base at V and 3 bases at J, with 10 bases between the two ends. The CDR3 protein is CASSLGAASGANVLTF. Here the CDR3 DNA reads TGTGCCAGCAGCTTAGGAGCGGCTAGTGGGGCCAACGTCCTGACTTTC.

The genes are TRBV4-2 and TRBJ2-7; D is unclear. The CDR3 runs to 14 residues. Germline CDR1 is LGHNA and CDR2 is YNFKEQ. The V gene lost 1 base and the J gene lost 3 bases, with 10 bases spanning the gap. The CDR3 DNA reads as TGTGCCAGCAGCCAAGCGGAGCCGGGCTACGAGCAGTACTTC. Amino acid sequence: CASSQAEPGYEQYF.

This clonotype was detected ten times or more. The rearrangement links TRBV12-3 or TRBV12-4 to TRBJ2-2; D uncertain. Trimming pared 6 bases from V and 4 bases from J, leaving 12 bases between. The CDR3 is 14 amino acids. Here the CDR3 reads CASSGGPGTGELFF. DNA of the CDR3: TGTGCCAGCAGCGGTGGCCCGGGCACCGGGGAGCTGTTTTTT.

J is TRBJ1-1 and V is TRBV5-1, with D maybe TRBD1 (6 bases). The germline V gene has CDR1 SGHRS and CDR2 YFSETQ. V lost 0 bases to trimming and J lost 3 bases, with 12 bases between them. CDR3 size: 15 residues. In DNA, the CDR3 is TGCGCCAGCAGCTTGGCCCAGGGGCGATACACTGAAGCTTTCTTT. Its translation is CASSLAQGRYTEAFF. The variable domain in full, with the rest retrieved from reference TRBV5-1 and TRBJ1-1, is KAGVTQTPRYLIKTRGQQVTLSCSPISGHRSVSWYQQTPGQGLQFLFEYFSETQRNKGNFPGRFSGRQFSNSRSEMNVSTLELGDSALYLCASSLAQGRYTEAFFGQGTRLTVV.

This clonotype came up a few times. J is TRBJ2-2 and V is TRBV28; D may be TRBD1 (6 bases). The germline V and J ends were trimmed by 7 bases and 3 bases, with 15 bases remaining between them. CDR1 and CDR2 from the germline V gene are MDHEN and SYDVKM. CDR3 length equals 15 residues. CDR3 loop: CASNIQGRDTGELFF. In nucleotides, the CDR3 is TGTGCCAGCAACATACAGGGAAGGGACACCGGGGAGCTGTTTTTT.

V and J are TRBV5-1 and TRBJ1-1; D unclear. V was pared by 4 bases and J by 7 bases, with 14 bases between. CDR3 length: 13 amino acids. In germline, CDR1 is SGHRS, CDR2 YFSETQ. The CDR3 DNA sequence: TGCGCCAGCAGCCCGGGTGGAGGCCTTGAAGCTTTCTTT. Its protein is CASSPGGGLEAFF.

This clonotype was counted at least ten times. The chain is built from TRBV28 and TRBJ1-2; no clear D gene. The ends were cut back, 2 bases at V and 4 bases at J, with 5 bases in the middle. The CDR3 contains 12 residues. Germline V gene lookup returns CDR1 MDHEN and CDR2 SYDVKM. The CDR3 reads CASSLKFYGYTF. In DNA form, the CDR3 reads TGTGCCAGCAGTTTAAAATTCTATGGCTACACCTTC.

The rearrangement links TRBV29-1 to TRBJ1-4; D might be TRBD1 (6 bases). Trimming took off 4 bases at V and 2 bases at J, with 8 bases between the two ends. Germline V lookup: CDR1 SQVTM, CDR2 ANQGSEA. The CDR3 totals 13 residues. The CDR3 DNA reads TGCAGCGTTGGAGGACAGACTAATGAAAAACTGTTTTTT. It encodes CSVGGQTNEKLFF.

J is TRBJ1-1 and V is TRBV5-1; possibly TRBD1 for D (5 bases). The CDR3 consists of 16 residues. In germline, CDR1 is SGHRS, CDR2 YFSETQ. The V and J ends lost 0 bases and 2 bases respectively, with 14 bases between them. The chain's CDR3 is CASSLAGGRRNTEAFF. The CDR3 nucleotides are TGCGCCAGCAGCTTGGCCGGGGGGAGGAGAAACACTGAAGCTTTCTTT.

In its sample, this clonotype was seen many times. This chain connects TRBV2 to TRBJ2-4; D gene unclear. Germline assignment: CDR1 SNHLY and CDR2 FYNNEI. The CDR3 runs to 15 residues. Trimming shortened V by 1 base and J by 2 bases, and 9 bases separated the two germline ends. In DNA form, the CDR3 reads TGTGCCAGCAGTGAAGATCTTTCGACCAAAAACATTCAGTACTTC. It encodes CASSEDLSTKNIQYF.

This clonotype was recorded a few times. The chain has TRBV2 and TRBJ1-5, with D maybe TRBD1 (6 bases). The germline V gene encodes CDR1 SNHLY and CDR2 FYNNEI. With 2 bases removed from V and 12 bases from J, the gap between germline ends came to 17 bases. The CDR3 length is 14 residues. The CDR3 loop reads CASSEWDTNQVQHF. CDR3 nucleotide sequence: TGTGCCAGCAGTGAATGGGACACCAATCAGGTCCAGCATTTT.

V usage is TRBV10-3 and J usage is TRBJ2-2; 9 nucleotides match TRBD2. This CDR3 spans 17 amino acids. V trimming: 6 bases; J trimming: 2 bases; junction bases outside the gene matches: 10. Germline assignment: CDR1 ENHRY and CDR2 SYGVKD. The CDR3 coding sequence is TGTGCCATCAGAGGTAGCGGGGGAGCCGACAACACCGGGGAGCTGTTTTTT. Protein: CAIRGSGGADNTGELFF.

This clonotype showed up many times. The CDR3 DNA reads as TGTGCCAGCAGAATAATACAGGGGGACACTGAAGCTTTCTTT. Amino acid sequence: CASRIIQGDTEAFF. The V and J genes are TRBV2 and TRBJ1-1; 8 bases agree with TRBD1. Germline CDR1 reads SNHLY; CDR2 reads FYNNEI. The ends lost 6 bases at V and 3 bases at J; junction bases unmatched: 6. CDR3 length: 14 amino acids.

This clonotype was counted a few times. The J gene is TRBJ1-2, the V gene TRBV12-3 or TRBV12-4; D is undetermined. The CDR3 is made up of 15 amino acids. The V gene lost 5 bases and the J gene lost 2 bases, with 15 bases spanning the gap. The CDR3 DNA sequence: TGTGCCAGCAGTGTACACGGACCTTTGAACTATGGCTACACCTTC. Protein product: CASSVHGPLNYGYTF.

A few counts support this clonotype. The CDR3 loop is CASGWSGGTDTQYF. The CDR3 nucleotides are TGTGCCAGCGGCTGGAGCGGAGGCACAGATACGCAGTATTTT. The chain joins TRBV2 to TRBJ2-3, with D possibly being TRBD2 (5 bases). This CDR3 has 14 amino acids. V lost 8 bases and J 1 base, leaving 13 bases between the germline ends. Germline assignment: CDR1 SNHLY and CDR2 FYNNEI.

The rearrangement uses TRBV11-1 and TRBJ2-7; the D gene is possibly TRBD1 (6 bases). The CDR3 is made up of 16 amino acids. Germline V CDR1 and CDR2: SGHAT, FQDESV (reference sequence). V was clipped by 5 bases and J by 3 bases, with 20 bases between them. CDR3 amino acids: CASSKVFGNRDYEQYF. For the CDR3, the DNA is TGTGCCAGCAGCAAAGTCTTCGGGAACAGGGACTACGAGCAGTACTTC.

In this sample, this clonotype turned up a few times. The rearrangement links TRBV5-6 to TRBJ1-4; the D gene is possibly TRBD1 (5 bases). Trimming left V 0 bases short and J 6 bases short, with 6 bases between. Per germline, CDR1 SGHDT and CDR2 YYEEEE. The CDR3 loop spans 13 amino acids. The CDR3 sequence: CASSLGGDEKLFF. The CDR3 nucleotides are TGTGCCAGCAGCTTGGGGGGGGATGAAAAACTGTTTTTT.

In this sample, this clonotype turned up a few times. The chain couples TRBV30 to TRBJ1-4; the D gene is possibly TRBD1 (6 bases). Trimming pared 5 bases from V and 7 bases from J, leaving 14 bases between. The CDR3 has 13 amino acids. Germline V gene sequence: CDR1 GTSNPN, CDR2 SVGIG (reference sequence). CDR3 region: CAWGQGFGEKLFF. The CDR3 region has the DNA TGTGCCTGGGGCCAGGGGTTCGGTGAAAAACTGTTTTTT.

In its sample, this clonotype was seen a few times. The CDR3 is CASSLEGTRLGEQYF. CDR3 coding DNA: TGCGCCAGCAGCTTGGAGGGGACTAGGCTCGGCGAGCAGTACTTC. This chain connects TRBV5-1 to TRBJ2-7, with 8 bases matching TRBD2. The CDR3 consists of 15 residues. V gave up 0 bases and J gave up 6 bases; unmatched junction bases: 8. Germline values: CDR1 SGHRS, CDR2 YFSETQ. The entire variable domain, with the rest obtained from reference TRBV5-1 and TRBJ2-7, is as follows: KAGVTQTPRYLIKTRGQQVTLSCSPISGHRSVSWYQQTPGQGLQFLFEYFSETQRNKGNFPGRFSGRQFSNSRSEMNVSTLELGDSALYLCASSLEGTRLGEQYFGPGTRLTVT.

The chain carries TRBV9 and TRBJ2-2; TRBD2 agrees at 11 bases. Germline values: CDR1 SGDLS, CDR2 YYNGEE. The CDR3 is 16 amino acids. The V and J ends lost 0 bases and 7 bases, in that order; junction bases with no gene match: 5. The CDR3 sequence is CASSVGLAGGFGELFF. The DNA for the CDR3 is TGTGCCAGCAGCGTAGGGCTAGCGGGAGGTTTCGGGGAGCTGTTTTTT.

The CDR3 spells CASSLDQPSVRPTGELFF. The CDR3 DNA reads as TGTGCCAGCAGCTTAGATCAGCCTAGCGTACGACCCACCGGGGAGCTGTTTTTT. The chain has TRBV11-2 and TRBJ2-2; perhaps TRBD2 as D (6 bases). The CDR3 loop spans 18 amino acids. Trimming took 0 bases from V and 4 from J, leaving 18 bases between them. CDR1 is SGHAT and CDR2 is FQNNGV in the germline V gene.

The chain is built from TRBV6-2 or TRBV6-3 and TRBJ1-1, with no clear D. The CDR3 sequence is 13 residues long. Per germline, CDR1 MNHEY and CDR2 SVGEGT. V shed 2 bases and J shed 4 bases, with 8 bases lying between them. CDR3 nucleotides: TGTGCCAGCAGTTACGGTGGCCGCACTGAAGCTTTCTTT. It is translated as CASSYGGRTEAFF.

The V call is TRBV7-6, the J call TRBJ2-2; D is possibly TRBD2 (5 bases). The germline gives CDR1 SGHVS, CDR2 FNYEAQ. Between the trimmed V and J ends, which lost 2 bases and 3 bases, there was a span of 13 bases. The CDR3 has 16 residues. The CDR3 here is CASSLLTSGDTGELFF. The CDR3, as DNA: TGTGCCAGCAGCTTACTAACTAGTGGTGACACCGGGGAGCTGTTTTTT.

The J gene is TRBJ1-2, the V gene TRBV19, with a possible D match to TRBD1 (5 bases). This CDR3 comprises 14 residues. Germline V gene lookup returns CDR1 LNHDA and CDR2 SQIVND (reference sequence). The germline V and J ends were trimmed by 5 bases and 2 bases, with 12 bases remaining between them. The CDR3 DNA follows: TGTGCCAGTAGTCGGGGGATTTTGAACTATGGCTACACCTTC. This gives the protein CASSRGILNYGYTF. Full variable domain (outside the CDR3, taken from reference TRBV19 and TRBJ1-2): DGGITQSPKYLFRKEGQNVTLSCEQNLNHDAMYWYRQDPGQGLRLIYYSQIVNDFQKGDIAEGYSVSREKKESFPLTVTSAQKNPTAFYLCASSRGILNYGYTFGSGTRLTVV.

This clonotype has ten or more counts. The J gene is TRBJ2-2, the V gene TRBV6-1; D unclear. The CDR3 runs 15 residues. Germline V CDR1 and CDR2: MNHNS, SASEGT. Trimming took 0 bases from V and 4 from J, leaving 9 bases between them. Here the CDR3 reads CASSEALPGTGELFF. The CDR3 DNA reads TGTGCCAGCAGTGAAGCGCTTCCAGGCACCGGGGAGCTGTTTTTT.

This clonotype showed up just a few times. The CDR3 loop reads CASSQDPPGTWTETQYF. The CDR3 DNA is TGTGCCAGCAGCCAAGACCCCCCGGGAACATGGACAGAGACCCAGTACTTC. This sequence joins TRBV3-1 and TRBJ2-5; D is possibly TRBD2 (5 bases). The CDR3 spans 17 residues. V shed 0 bases and J shed 4 bases, with 18 bases lying between them. Looked up from germline, CDR1 is LGHDT and CDR2 is YNNKEL (reference sequence).

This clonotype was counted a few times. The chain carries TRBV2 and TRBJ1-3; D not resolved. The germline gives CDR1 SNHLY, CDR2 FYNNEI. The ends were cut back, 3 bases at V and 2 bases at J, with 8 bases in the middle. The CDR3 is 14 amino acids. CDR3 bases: TGTGCCAGCAGTGAGGCTCGAACTGGAAACACCATATATTTT. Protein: CASSEARTGNTIYF. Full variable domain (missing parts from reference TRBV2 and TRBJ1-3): EPEVTQTPSHQVTQMGQEVILRCVPISNHLYFYWYRQILGQKVEFLVSFYNNEISEKSEIFDDQFSVERPDGSNFTLKIRSTKLEDSAMYFCASSEARTGNTIYFGEGSWLTVV.